The 10 T cell receptor beta chains below all came from one sample that was sequenced in a study of regulatory T cells in long-lasting Graves disease. Time point: newly diagnosed GD, antithyroid drugs for less than 3 months. PBMC RNA was the source of the TCR library. Arm-PCR with iRepertoire HTBI primers amplified the CDR3 regions for these TCR beta libraries. TCRdb processed the multiplex PCR reads anew with MiXCR; each CDR3 protein has one entry. The sample comprises some 400,000 distinct CDR3 sequences, about 16% of which are singletons, and around 15% rests with the top ten. This same sample was also part of a study on T cells in Graves' hyperthyroidism and ophthalmopathy.

Here the sequenced sample was peripheral blood mononuclear cells (PBMCs), taken at new diagnosis, from a patient treated with antithyroid drugs. These receptor sequences come from a woman aged 25 to 39 with Graves disease.

The J gene is TRBJ2-3, the V gene TRBV9, with D perhaps matching TRBD2 (6 bases). CDR3 length equals 15 residues. The ends were cut back, 0 bases at V and 5 bases at J, with 13 bases in the middle. The V gene's germline CDR1 is SGDLS and CDR2 YYNGEE. CDR3 residues: CASSVDGRGVDTQYF. CDR3 DNA sequence: TGTGCCAGCAGCGTAGACGGGAGAGGCGTAGATACGCAGTATTTT.

This clonotype showed up just a few times. V is TRBV12-3 or TRBV12-4 and J is TRBJ2-3; TRBD2 agrees at 9 bases. V dropped 5 bases and J dropped 5; count of bases not matched to a gene: 11. The CDR3 runs to 16 residues. CDR3: CASSLPFRAGGDTQYF. In DNA form, the CDR3 reads TGTGCCAGCAGTCTCCCTTTTAGAGCGGGAGGAGATACGCAGTATTTT.

This clonotype was counted ten times or more. The chain couples TRBV29-1 to TRBJ2-7, with 9 bases matching TRBD2. The length of the CDR3 is 12 residues. Germline V gives CDR1 SQVTM, CDR2 ANQGSEA. Germline trimming cut 7 bases from V and 3 bases from J; bases unmatched to any gene: 4. The CDR3 reads CSGGGGRYEQYF. The CDR3 DNA is TGCAGCGGCGGGGGGGGCCGCTACGAGCAGTACTTC.

At least ten counts were recorded for this clonotype. The CDR3 spells CASSLSTGRDTQYF. DNA of the CDR3: TGTGCCAGCAGCCTATCGACAGGGCGGGATACGCAGTATTTT. V gene TRBV7-3 combines with J gene TRBJ2-3; 7 nucleotides align to TRBD1. The CDR3 totals 14 residues. Trimming removed 5 bases from V and 6 bases from J; junction bases left unmatched: 8. Germline-derived CDR1 and CDR2 are SGHTA and FQGTGA.

This clonotype was seen at least ten times. The chain couples TRBV30 to TRBJ2-7, with TRBD1 matching 8 bases. Germline V gene data show CDR1 as GTSNPN and CDR2 as SVGIG (reference sequence). V trimming: 2 bases; J trimming: 3 bases; junction bases outside the gene matches: 3. The CDR3 consists of 13 residues. DNA of the CDR3: TGTGCCTGGAGTCGACAGGGGTTCTACGAGCAGTACTTC. This sequence encodes CAWSRQGFYEQYF.

Ten or more counts support this clonotype. This chain joins TRBV2 and TRBJ1-5, with TRBD1 as a possible D gene (6 bases). The length of the CDR3 is 14 residues. V lost 4 bases, J lost 4 bases, and 11 bases lay in between. Germline V gene lookup returns CDR1 SNHLY and CDR2 FYNNEI. CDR3 residues: CASSAQGTNQPQHF. In DNA, the CDR3 is TGTGCCAGCAGTGCACAGGGAACGAATCAGCCCCAGCATTTT.

A few counts support this clonotype. CDR3 coding DNA: TGTGCCACCAGTGACCTCCGGACTAGTACCTCAGATACGCAGTATTTT. It yields the protein CATSDLRTSTSDTQYF. V and J are TRBV24-1 and TRBJ2-3; 7 bases fit TRBD2. Germline V gene sequence: CDR1 KGHDR, CDR2 SFDVKD. The V and J ends lost 4 bases and 4 bases, in that order; junction bases with no gene match: 10. CDR3 length: 16 residues.

This chain connects TRBV10-2 to TRBJ1-2; no clear D. V lost 2 bases, J lost 4 bases, and 11 bases lay in between. Germline lookup yields CDR1 WSHSY and CDR2 SAAADI. The CDR3 covers 14 residues. The CDR3, as DNA: TGCGCCAGCAGTGAGACCGGACGGCTCTATGGCTACACCTTC. Translation gives CASSETGRLYGYTF.

The rearrangement uses TRBV7-6 and TRBJ2-5; no firm D call. V was cut by 1 base and J by 3 bases, with 12 bases left in between. The CDR3 spans 15 residues. From germline, CDR1 is SGHVS and CDR2 FNYEAQ. The DNA for the CDR3 is TGTGCCAGCAGCTTAGACGGCCGTAGGGAAGAGACCCAGTACTTC. Protein: CASSLDGRREETQYF.

The J gene is TRBJ2-1, the V gene TRBV18, with 11 bases matching TRBD2. The ends lost 2 bases at V and 8 bases at J; junction bases unmatched: 5. Germline lookup yields CDR1 KGHSH and CDR2 LQKENI. This CDR3 contains 15 residues. CDR3 region: CASSPETSGDYEQFF. CDR3 coding DNA: TGTGCCAGCTCACCAGAGACTAGCGGGGACTATGAGCAGTTCTTC.